This T cell receptor (beta chain) derives from a study of blood T cell repertoires in COVID-19. Overall study: PBMCs, B-cell-depleted T cells, or T cells were the source of the cDNA or gDNA that made up the material.

The authors' processing: Estimation of nucleated cell counts relied on the amplification of reference gene primers. This table comes from immunoSEQ multiplex PCR, and its TCRdb copy is limited to in-frame clones, with some not included. The V and J calls and clone size come from that table; D and trimming were worked out from the DNA. The table includes more than 85,000 clones, approximately 91% detected once. Note on this clone: Other DNA sequences in the same sample also yield this CDR3.

This CDR3 spans 14 amino acids. With 3 bases clipped from V and 4 bases from J, the junction kept 2 bases outside the gene matches. Germline V lookup: CDR1 LNHDA, CDR2 SQIVND (reference sequence). The J gene is TRBJ2-1, the V gene TRBV19; 8 bases are a match to TRBD1. This TCR came from a woman aged 55-70 years with acute or convalescent COVID-19. Sequenced: peripheral blood. This CDR3 reads CASSMRTGYNEQFF. CDR3 nucleotide sequence: TGTGCCAGTAGTATGAGGACAGGGTACAATGAGCAGTTCTTC.